The entry below describes one T cell receptor beta chain. Its antigen is currently unknown. Primers: 60 Vbeta forward and 13 Jbeta reverse. Assay used: immunoSEQ multiplex PCR; TCRdb lists only in-frame clones, some missing. Of about 180,000 clones listed, roughly 77% are singletons. These data belong to a study of cytomegalovirus exposure and HLA in healthy donors. Whole-study results and caveats: Researchers counted 164 TCR beta chains as cytomegalovirus-associated.

The CDR3 covers 19 residues. The germline CDR1 and CDR2 sequences are LGHNA and YSLEER. Trimming took 0 bases from V and 7 from J, leaving 24 bases between them. This clonotype was sampled from a woman aged 25-40 years in good health and CMV-seronegative. The sample comprised PBMCs. The V and J genes are TRBV4-3 and TRBJ1-4; the D gene is possibly TRBD1 (6 bases). The CDR3 DNA reads TGCGCCAGCAGCCAAGACTCCTCGTGGGCGGCTTCACAGGGTGAAAAACTGTTTTTT. Translated, it gives CASSQDSSWAASQGEKLFF.